The 28 T cell receptor beta chains presented below share a single source sample, sequenced in a study of T cell responses to AZD1222 COVID-19 vaccine. Method: immunoSEQ multiplex PCR; TCRdb's copy keeps in-frame clones and lacks some. Counted here are 150,000 to 200,000 clones, approximately 88% occurring once; the ten biggest clones make up under 2%. The specimen comprised peripheral blood, sampled on day 0 of AZD1222 vaccination. The source is an adult in good health.

The table lists this clone with a count of one. The J gene is TRBJ1-4, the V gene TRBV6-5; the D is unclear. CDR1 and CDR2 from the germline V gene are MNHEY and SVGAGI. The CDR3 runs 12 residues. Trimming pared 6 bases from V and 8 bases from J, leaving 10 bases between. As DNA, the CDR3 is TGTGCCAGCAGGGACCCTGGAGAAAAACTGTTTTTT. Amino acid sequence: CASRDPGEKLFF.

The chain combines TRBV7-2 with TRBJ1-2, with D unclear. The germline V gene has CDR1 SGHTA and CDR2 FQGNSA. V was cut by 5 bases and J by 1 base, with 11 bases left in between. The CDR3 is 14 amino acids. The CDR3 region has the DNA TGTGCCAGCAGCCCTAGAAGGAGTAACTATGGCTACACCTTC. Amino acid sequence: CASSPRRSNYGYTF.

The chain employs TRBV5-1 and TRBJ1-1; D is unresolved. This CDR3 has 15 residues. Germline values: CDR1 SGHRS, CDR2 YFSETQ. V lost 4 bases to trimming and J lost 0 bases, with 13 bases between them. In DNA, the CDR3 is TGCGCCAGCAGCCCGGTGTTCGAGATGAACACTGAAGCTTTCTTT. The encoded protein is CASSPVFEMNTEAFF.

The gene calls are TRBV28 and TRBJ1-2; maybe TRBD1 (5 bases). Between the trimmed V and J ends, which lost 5 bases and 3 bases, there was a span of 13 bases. Per the germline V gene, CDR1 is MDHEN and CDR2 is SYDVKM. The CDR3 loop spans 14 amino acids. The CDR3 coding sequence is TGTGCCAGCAGTCCCCGGGGGAACTACTATGGCTACACCTTC. This sequence encodes CASSPRGNYYGYTF.

The rearrangement uses TRBV9 and TRBJ2-1; 10 nucleotides match TRBD2. The CDR3 spans 16 residues. The V segment lost 0 bases and the J segment 8 bases; nucleotides outside the gene matches: 8. Germline values: CDR1 SGDLS, CDR2 YYNGEE. This CDR3 is CASSVDHSGRAHEQFF. CDR3 DNA sequence: TGTGCCAGCAGCGTAGACCACAGCGGGAGGGCCCATGAGCAGTTCTTC. The full variable domain, completed using reference TRBV9 and TRBJ2-1, is DSGVTQTPKHLITATGQRVTLRCSPRSGDLSVYWYQQSLDQGLQFLIQYYNGEERAKGNILERFSAQQFPDLHSELNLSSLELGDSALYFCASSVDHSGRAHEQFFGPGTRLTVL.

V usage is TRBV28 and J usage is TRBJ1-5; weak D call: TRBD1 (6 bases). V was clipped by 9 bases and J by 2 bases, with 23 bases between them. CDR1 is MDHEN, CDR2 SYDVKM, per germline. This CDR3 is built from 17 residues. Here the CDR3 reads CASHQGGGFVGNQPQHF. CDR3 sequence (DNA): TGTGCCAGTCACCAAGGGGGGGGATTTGTCGGCAATCAGCCCCAGCATTTT.

The chain has TRBV14 and TRBJ2-1; 9 bases are a match to TRBD2. The junction had 5 bases not matched to a gene; V was cut back by 1 base and J by 10 bases. Germline assignment: CDR1 SGHDN and CDR2 FVKESK. The CDR3 extends over 14 amino acids. The CDR3 region has the DNA TGTGCCAGCAGCCAAGTCCTAGCGGGAACAGAGCAGTTCTTC. Translation: CASSQVLAGTEQFF.

The rearrangement joins TRBV7-9 to TRBJ1-5; D is undetermined. CDR1 SEHNR and CDR2 FQNEAQ come from the germline V gene (reference sequence). This CDR3 comprises 15 residues. The V end was cut by 1 base, the J end by 3 bases, with 10 bases between. Here the CDR3 reads CASSLGSTFNQPQHF. CDR3 nucleotides: TGTGCCAGCAGCTTAGGGTCGACATTCAATCAGCCCCAGCATTTT. The complete variable domain, with remaining parts taken from reference TRBV7-9 and TRBJ1-5, reads DTGVSQNPRHKITKRGQNVTFRCDPISEHNRLYWYRQTLGQGPEFLTYFQNEAQLEKSRLLSDRFSAERPKGSFSTLEIQRTEQGDSAMYLCASSLGSTFNQPQHFGDGTRLSIL.

V usage is TRBV6-2 or TRBV6-3 and J usage is TRBJ2-1; 12 bases fit TRBD2. Per the germline V gene, CDR1 is MNHEY and CDR2 is SVGEGT. With 5 bases clipped from V and 6 bases from J, the junction kept 5 bases outside the gene matches. The CDR3 consists of 15 residues. The DNA for the CDR3 is TGTGCCAGCAGTCTAGCGGGGGGGCCAGGCAATGAGCAGTTCTTC. It translates to CASSLAGGPGNEQFF.

The V call is TRBV10-1, the J call TRBJ1-3; D might be TRBD1 (5 bases). Germline CDR1 reads WNHNN; CDR2 reads SYGVQD (reference sequence). V shed 5 bases and J shed 2 bases, with 7 bases lying between them. The CDR3 length is 13 residues. The DNA for the CDR3 is TGCGCCAGCAGTTCAGGGACTGGAAACACCATATATTTT. Its translation is CASSSGTGNTIYF.

The rearrangement links TRBV18 to TRBJ2-1, with D perhaps matching TRBD2 (6 bases). Germline-derived CDR1 and CDR2 are KGHSH and LQKENI. This CDR3 spans 14 amino acids. Trimming took off 3 bases at V and 7 bases at J, with 13 bases between the two ends. The DNA for the CDR3 is TGTGCCAGCTCACCGAACGGGAGAGGGAATGAGCAGTTCTTC. Translated, it gives CASSPNGRGNEQFF.

This clone has only one observation. This sequence joins TRBV19 and TRBJ2-1; D is perhaps TRBD1 (6 bases). Germline V gives CDR1 LNHDA, CDR2 SQIVND (reference sequence). Between the trimmed V and J ends, which lost 8 bases and 0 bases, there was a span of 11 bases. The CDR3 is made up of 14 amino acids. The CDR3 reads CASGDTSSYNEQFF. In DNA, the CDR3 is TGTGCCAGTGGGGACACCAGCTCCTACAATGAGCAGTTCTTC.

This rearrangement joins TRBV18 to TRBJ1-2, with 8 bases fitting TRBD1. This CDR3 comprises 14 residues. Per germline, CDR1 KGHSH and CDR2 LQKENI. The trim removed 2 bases at V and 7 bases at J, leaving 6 bases unmatched. CDR3: CASSPRQGFGGYTF. Written as DNA, the CDR3 is TGTGCCAGCTCACCAAGACAGGGGTTTGGTGGCTACACCTTC.

This chain connects TRBV7-2 to TRBJ2-2, with a possible D match to TRBD1 (6 bases). CDR1 and CDR2 from the germline V gene are SGHTA and FQGNSA. The CDR3 totals 18 residues. V shed 2 bases and J shed 4 bases, with 20 bases lying between them. CDR3 amino acids: CASSLNNPSGGGTGELFF. CDR3 nucleotides: TGTGCCAGCAGCTTAAATAACCCCTCTGGGGGCGGCACCGGGGAGCTGTTTTTT.

The V gene is TRBV5-8, the J gene TRBJ2-7; D is possibly TRBD1 or TRBD2 (5 bases each). The CDR3 spans 14 residues. Trimming cost V 4 bases and J 6 bases, with 17 bases left between them. CDR1 and CDR2 (germline): SGHTS, YDEGEE. The CDR3 DNA reads as TGTGCCAGCAGCCAGGGACGGAGAGCCTCCGAGCAGTACTTC. Translation gives CASSQGRRASEQYF.

V gene TRBV6-5 combines with J gene TRBJ1-1; possibly TRBD1 for D (5 bases). Trimming stripped 3 bases from V and 4 bases from J, with 15 bases between. The CDR3 covers 15 residues. Germline V gene lookup returns CDR1 MNHEY and CDR2 SVGAGI. In DNA form, the CDR3 reads TGTGCCAGCAGTTATCATCATTCGGGGGGCACTGAAGCTTTCTTT. Protein sequence: CASSYHHSGGTEAFF.

This clone was detected a few times. V and J are TRBV5-1 and TRBJ2-1; 7 nucleotides match TRBD1. V lost 4 bases, J lost 2 bases, and 6 bases stayed unmatched. CDR1 is SGHRS and CDR2 is YFSETQ in the germline V gene. The CDR3 runs to 15 residues. The chain's CDR3 is CASSKEGATYNEQFF. CDR3 coding DNA: TGCGCCAGCAGCAAAGAGGGGGCGACCTACAATGAGCAGTTCTTC.

This chain uses TRBV2 with TRBJ1-2; no clear D. The germline V gene has CDR1 SNHLY and CDR2 FYNNEI. The CDR3 is 13 amino acids. V shed 1 base and J shed 5 bases, with 8 bases lying between them. DNA for the CDR3: TGTGCCAGCAGTGAAGGGCAATGGTATGGCTACACCTTC. This translates into CASSEGQWYGYTF. The full variable domain, completed using reference TRBV2 and TRBJ1-2, is EPEVTQTPSHQVTQMGQEVILRCVPISNHLYFYWYRQILGQKVEFLVSFYNNEISEKSEIFDDQFSVERPDGSNFTLKIRSTKLEDSAMYFCASSEGQWYGYTFGSGTRLTVV.

This clone was seen a few times. The genes are TRBV14 and TRBJ1-6; D not resolved. Trimming removed 4 bases at V and 8 bases at J, with 15 bases between. Looked up from germline, CDR1 is SGHDN and CDR2 is FVKESK. This CDR3 has 15 residues. In DNA form, the CDR3 reads TGTGCCAGCAGCCCCCTCGTGGGCCTGGATTCACCCCTCCACTTT. Residues: CASSPLVGLDSPLHF.

This chain uses TRBV20-1 with TRBJ2-1; 13 nucleotides match TRBD2. Germline values: CDR1 DFQATT, CDR2 SNEGSKA (reference sequence). CDR3 length: 19 residues. V trimming: 3 bases; J trimming: 0 bases; junction bases outside the gene matches: 11. In DNA form, the CDR3 reads TGCAGTGCTAGTCCTGGACTAGCGGGAGTAGTAAGCTCCTACAATGAGCAGTTCTTC. Protein: CSASPGLAGVVSSYNEQFF.

The V and J genes are TRBV7-9 and TRBJ2-5, with a possible D match to TRBD2 (6 bases). CDR3 length: 15 residues. Trimming removed 5 bases at V and 5 bases at J, with 18 bases between. The germline gives CDR1 SEHNR, CDR2 FQNEAQ (reference sequence). The CDR3 nucleotides are TGTGCCAGCAGCCCGGGGACTTTCCACGGGGAGACCCAGTACTTC. It specifies CASSPGTFHGETQYF.

The chain joins TRBV7-8 to TRBJ1-3; D unclear. Trimming stripped 1 base from V and 2 bases from J, with 9 bases between. Per the germline V gene, CDR1 is SGHVS and CDR2 is FQNEAQ. The CDR3 totals 15 residues. The CDR3 loop is CASSLEGSTGNTIYF. The CDR3 DNA reads TGTGCCAGCAGCTTAGAGGGCTCGACTGGAAACACCATATATTTT.

In nucleotides, the CDR3 is TGTGCCAGCAGCTCCCGTCCCCCGGGACAGGGTAGACTGAACACTGAAGCTTTCTTT. Its translation is CASSSRPPGQGRLNTEAFF. The rearrangement links TRBV5-4 to TRBJ1-1, with 9 bases that match TRBD1. This CDR3 has 19 amino acids. The V and J ends lost 3 bases and 0 bases, in that order; junction bases with no gene match: 15. Germline V gives CDR1 SGHNT, CDR2 YYREEE (reference sequence).

This chain links TRBV6-2 or TRBV6-3 with TRBJ1-4; 9 bases are shared with TRBD1. The CDR3 is 15 residues long. V shed 5 bases and J 8 bases; nucleotides not matched to a gene: 9. CDR1 MNHEY and CDR2 SVGEGT come from the germline V gene. The CDR3 sequence: CASSQTGTGNEKLFF. The CDR3 DNA reads TGTGCCAGCAGTCAAACCGGGACAGGGAACGAAAAACTGTTTTTT.

The V and J genes are TRBV30 and TRBJ2-3; perhaps TRBD1 as D (6 bases). CDR3 length equals 14 residues. V lost 1 base, J lost 6 bases, and 14 bases lay in between. CDR1 GTSNPN and CDR2 SVGIG come from the germline V gene (reference sequence). The CDR3 nucleotides read TGTGCCTGGAGTGCCCGGCAGGGGCCGGATACGCAGTATTTT. Translation: CAWSARQGPDTQYF.

The chain couples TRBV3-1 (or the pseudogene TRBV3-2) to TRBJ2-2, with a tentative D call TRBD2 (6 bases). V was trimmed by 0 bases and J by 6 bases, leaving 14 bases between them. The CDR3 has 16 residues. In germline, CDR1 is LGHDT, CDR2 YNNKEL (reference sequence). In DNA, the CDR3 is TGTGCCAGCAGCCAAGATTCCGGGAGTTTGGCCGGGGAGCTGTTTTTT. Translating it yields CASSQDSGSLAGELFF.

The CDR3 protein is CASSLVDRGYNEQFF. The CDR3 nucleotides are TGCGCCAGCAGCTTGGTGGACAGGGGATACAATGAGCAGTTCTTC. This chain links TRBV5-1 with TRBJ2-1; 9 nucleotides line up with TRBD1. Trimming took 0 bases from V and 4 from J; bases not matched to a gene: 2. The CDR3 extends over 15 amino acids. Germline assignment: CDR1 SGHRS and CDR2 YFSETQ.

The rearrangement links TRBV7-8 to TRBJ2-7, with TRBD1 identical over 7 bases. The trim removed 4 bases at V and 9 bases at J, leaving 9 bases unmatched. This CDR3 is built from 13 residues. Germline V gives CDR1 SGHVS, CDR2 FQNEAQ. In DNA form, the CDR3 reads TGTGCCAGCAGCTCTTCGGGACAGATGGGGCAGTACTTC. It is translated as CASSSSGQMGQYF.